A single sample is the source of the 22 T cell receptor beta chains below, sequenced in a study of monozygotic twins with inflammatory bowel disease. Following a re-call of the 5' RACE reads, TCRdb has one entry per CDR3 protein and lacks DNA. This listing includes under 130,000 distinct CDR3 sequences. What was sequenced was blood. The receptors were sampled from a human donor with ulcerative colitis or Crohn's disease, or a healthy co-twin of an affected twin (not recorded which).

This chain connects TRBV7-2 to TRBJ2-7. Germline lookup yields CDR1 SGHTA and CDR2 FQGNSA. The CDR3 runs to 14 residues. This CDR3 is CASSLGFGGYEQYF.

V and J are TRBV5-1 and TRBJ1-5; the TCRdb D gene call, TRBD1, has no DNA to confirm it. CDR1 and CDR2 (germline): SGHRS, YFSETQ. The length of the CDR3 is 15 residues. CDR3 protein: CASSLEGEGNQPQHF.

The chain employs TRBV20-1 and TRBJ2-5; TCRdb indicates TRBD2, and absent DNA this call remains unverified. CDR1 and CDR2 (germline): DFQATT, SNEGSKA (reference sequence). CDR3 length: 14 amino acids. CDR3 region: CSASNREGLETQYF.

The chain employs TRBV12-3 or TRBV12-4 and TRBJ1-6; TCRdb returns TRBD1, unconfirmable since there is no DNA. The CDR3 covers 13 residues. CDR3 protein: CASSSGTGGAHHF.

This CDR3 is CASSPELAGKNYEQYF. This chain links TRBV5-1 with TRBJ2-7; TCRdb lists TRBD2, though no DNA is available to test this call. The CDR3 is 16 residues long. The germline gives CDR1 SGHRS, CDR2 YFSETQ. Variable domain in full (rest from reference TRBV5-1 and TRBJ2-7): KAGVTQTPRYLIKTRGQQVTLSCSPISGHRSVSWYQQTPGQGLQFLFEYFSETQRNKGNFPGRFSGRQFSNSRSEMNVSTLELGDSALYLCASSPELAGKNYEQYFGPGTRLTVT.

CDR3 sequence reads: CSATVGTNTGELFF. This chain uses TRBV20-1 with TRBJ2-2; there is no DNA to check the TCRdb D call of TRBD1. From germline, CDR1 is DFQATT and CDR2 SNEGSKA (reference sequence). The CDR3 loop spans 14 amino acids.

V usage is TRBV29-1 and J usage is TRBJ2-2. The CDR3 spans 12 residues. The germline gives CDR1 SQVTM, CDR2 ANQGSEA. This CDR3 reads CSVLPNTGELFF.

The chain couples TRBV25-1 to TRBJ1-2; with no DNA, the TCRdb D assignment of TRBD1 cannot be verified. Germline CDR1 is MGHDK and CDR2 is SYGVNS. The CDR3 is made up of 11 amino acids. The CDR3 loop is CASRSNLGQDF.

The V and J genes are TRBV19 and TRBJ2-3; checking the TCRdb D call of TRBD1 is not possible without DNA. The CDR3 consists of 19 residues. Germline CDR1 reads LNHDA; CDR2 reads SQIVND (reference sequence). CDR3 in amino acids: CASIPGQGRRGSFTDTQYF.

J is TRBJ1-2 and V is TRBV9; TCRdb's D call of TRBD1 is untestable without DNA. The CDR3 extends over 14 amino acids. The germline V gene has CDR1 SGDLS and CDR2 YYNGEE. This CDR3 reads CASSAEQGWYGYTF. Full variable domain (missing parts from reference TRBV9 and TRBJ1-2): DSGVTQTPKHLITATGQRVTLRCSPRSGDLSVYWYQQSLDQGLQFLIQYYNGEERAKGNILERFSAQQFPDLHSELNLSSLELGDSALYFCASSAEQGWYGYTFGSGTRLTVV.

This chain links TRBV7-2 with TRBJ2-7. The CDR3 sequence is 15 residues long. The germline V gene has CDR1 SGHTA and CDR2 FQGNSA. CDR3 amino acids: CASSYNRGPSYEQYF.

The chain links TRBV4-3 to TRBJ2-3. The CDR3 loop spans 17 amino acids. CDR1 is LGHNA, CDR2 YSLEER, per germline. The CDR3 loop reads CASSQDLARVYTDTQYF.

This chain connects TRBV7-9 to TRBJ1-6. The CDR3 is made up of 12 amino acids. Germline V gives CDR1 SEHNR, CDR2 FQNEAQ (reference sequence). CDR3 region: CASSLVGSPLHF.

V usage is TRBV9 and J usage is TRBJ2-2. Looked up from germline, CDR1 is SGDLS and CDR2 is YYNGEE. This CDR3 spans 13 amino acids. CDR3 amino acids: CASSVQPTGELFF.

The V call is TRBV19, the J call TRBJ2-2; checking the TCRdb D call of TRBD1 is not possible without DNA. CDR3 length: 15 amino acids. Per germline, CDR1 LNHDA and CDR2 SQIVND (reference sequence). CDR3 loop: CASSIQGLVTGELFF.

The chain links TRBV24-1 to TRBJ2-1. The CDR3 spans 17 residues. Germline CDR1 and CDR2: KGHDR and SFDVKD. The CDR3 loop reads CATSDFDRGSSYNEQFF.

This chain connects TRBV18 to TRBJ2-5. The germline gives CDR1 KGHSH, CDR2 LQKENI. The CDR3 is 14 amino acids. This chain's CDR3 is CASSPLDRQETQYF.

The chain joins TRBV11-2 to TRBJ2-3. CDR1 and CDR2 (germline): SGHAT, FQNNGV. This CDR3 has 14 amino acids. The CDR3 loop reads CASSFNPSTDTQYF.

V gene TRBV5-1 combines with J gene TRBJ2-1; the D call from TCRdb, TRBD1, cannot be confirmed without DNA. Germline V gene sequence: CDR1 SGHRS, CDR2 YFSETQ. The CDR3 sequence is 15 residues long. CDR3 protein: CASSSLQGFHNEQFF.

The genes are TRBV7-9 and TRBJ1-1; TCRdb returns TRBD1, unconfirmable since there is no DNA. Looked up from germline, CDR1 is SEHNR and CDR2 is FQNEAQ (reference sequence). The CDR3 sequence is 11 residues long. The CDR3 reads CASSPGGPAFF.

V and J are TRBV20-1 and TRBJ2-7; TCRdb's assignment of TRBD2 cannot be checked, as there is no DNA. This CDR3 has 12 amino acids. The germline V gene has CDR1 DFQATT and CDR2 SNEGSKA (reference sequence). The chain's CDR3 is CSAQEGLYEQYF.

The chain links TRBV10-2 to TRBJ2-4. The CDR3 is 13 residues long. Germline CDR1 is WSHSY and CDR2 is SAAADI. This CDR3 reads CASSESMSWIQYF.